This section outlines one T cell receptor beta chain sequence together with its context. The antigen is unknown. The data were taken from a study of cytomegalovirus exposure and HLA in healthy donors. Whole-study results and caveats: Indistinguishable V segments, including TRBV6-2 and TRBV6-3, were excluded. Donors belonging to an Asian-associated ancestry cluster reportedly showed fewer N-insertions in productive TCRs than the roughly 700-donor mean, according to what a later analysis found. Analysis performed later showed TCR beta chains linked to HLA being more clonally expanded than equally common others.

The PCR was carried out with 60 Vbeta primers and 13 Jbeta primers. Assay used: immunoSEQ multiplex PCR; TCRdb lists only in-frame clones, some missing. The data hold around 180,000 clones, with about 80% observed a single time. Trimming cost V 0 bases and J 7 bases; bases outside gene matches: 14. Per germline, CDR1 MNHNS and CDR2 SASEGT. There are 17 residues in the CDR3. The clonotype comes from a woman between 40 and 50 years old in good health and CMV-seronegative. The chain employs TRBV6-1 and TRBJ1-1; 7 bases map to TRBD1. The sample comprised PBMCs. CDR3 protein: CASSEALLIQGRVEAFF. For the CDR3, the DNA is TGTGCCAGCAGTGAAGCCCTATTAATACAGGGGCGGGTTGAAGCTTTCTTT.